Sequencing of this T cell receptor (beta chain) was carried out in a study of blood T cell repertoires in COVID-19. The CDR3 covers 15 residues. Germline-derived CDR1 and CDR2 are SGHVS and FNYEAQ. Trimming pared 5 bases from V and 3 bases from J, leaving 13 bases between. Generated by immunoSEQ multiplex PCR, the TCRdb table keeps only in-frame clones and is missing some. The table lists some 33,000 clones, 87% of them singletons. The source is a man in his fifties or sixties with acute or convalescent COVID-19. The material sequenced was peripheral blood. This sequence joins TRBV7-6 and TRBJ2-2; a possible D gene is TRBD1 (5 bases). The CDR3 loop is CASSSRVGDTGELFF. CDR3 nucleotide sequence: TGTGCCAGCAGCAGCAGGGTTGGGGACACCGGGGAGCTGTTTTTT.